These 2 T cell receptor beta chains came from one sample sequenced in a study of cytomegalovirus exposure and HLA in healthy donors. PCR was performed using 60 Vbeta and 13 Jbeta primers. Sequenced by immunoSEQ multiplex PCR; TCRdb stores in-frame clones only, minus some. The table lists under 300,000 clones, around 90% of them singletons, with about 1.5% in the top ten. Sequencing was carried out using PBMCs. These receptor sequences come from a girl aged 2-15 years in good health and CMV-seronegative.

The rearrangement uses TRBV2 and TRBJ2-7; D is undetermined. Trimming cost V 3 bases and J 2 bases, with 14 bases left between them. CDR3 length equals 15 residues. Germline loops: CDR1 SNHLY, CDR2 FYNNEI. CDR3 DNA: TGTGCCAGCAGTGAGAGGTTAGCCTTCCCCTACGAGCAGTACTTC. This codes for CASSERLAFPYEQYF.

The J gene is TRBJ2-1, the V gene TRBV14, with a possible D match to TRBD2 (6 bases). V lost 1 base, J lost 0 bases, and 16 bases lay in between. The CDR3 runs to 18 residues. Per the germline V gene, CDR1 is SGHDN and CDR2 is FVKESK. CDR3 nucleotides: TGTGCCAGCAGCCAAGGTGCAGTCGGAGGGCCCTCCTACAATGAGCAGTTCTTC. It yields the protein CASSQGAVGGPSYNEQFF.